This is a list of T cell receptor beta chains from one sample in a study of T cell responses to AZD1222 COVID-19 vaccine. Profiled with immunoSEQ multiplex PCR; TCRdb holds only in-frame clones, not every one. Seen here are some 160,000 clones, approximately 91% observed once, and the top ten hold around 2.1%. This specimen consisted of peripheral blood, obtained 28 days after the second AZD1222 dose. The receptors derive from an adult who received the AZD1222 COVID-19 vaccine. CDR3s include the opening cysteine and the closing phenylalanine or tryptophan. Fields, in order: V gene, clone size, D gene, J gene, CDR3 DNA, CDR3 protein. A D gene is named only where the DNA matches it firmly. Clone size is shown for a subset of rows, as once, few, many or a class of expanded clone.

V: TRBV2; size: NA; D: TRBD1; J: TRBJ1-2; DNA: TGTGCCAGCAGTGCGACAGGGTCGGAAGGCTACACCTTC; CDR3: CASSATGSEGYTF
V: TRBV10-3; size: NA; D: NA; J: TRBJ1-1; DNA: TGTGCCAGCCGACGGGTGAACACTGAAGCTTTCTTT; CDR3: CASRRVNTEAFF
V: TRBV12-3/TRBV12-4; size: NA; D: NA; J: TRBJ1-1; DNA: TGTGCCAGCAGTTTACTGAACACTGAAGCTTTCTTT; CDR3: CASSLLNTEAFF
V: TRBV19; size: NA; D: NA; J: TRBJ2-7; DNA: TGTGCCAGTAAGAGTGGCAGTTCGCTCTCCTACGAGCAGTACTTC; CDR3: CASKSGSSLSYEQYF
V: TRBV19; size: NA; D: TRBD2; J: TRBJ2-2; DNA: TGTGCCACCCCTGCTAGCGGGTCTAACACCGGGGAGCTGTTTTTT; CDR3: CATPASGSNTGELFF
V: TRBV7-2; size: few; D: TRBD1; J: TRBJ1-6; DNA: TGTGCCAGCAGCCAGGGAAGGGTGGGACAGCATTCACCCCTCCACTTT; CDR3: CASSQGRVGQHSPLHF
V: TRBV2; size: NA; D: TRBD2; J: TRBJ2-1; DNA: TGTGCCAGCAACTGGACTAGCGGGGGAAACAATGAGCAGTTCTTC; CDR3: CASNWTSGGNNEQFF
V: TRBV19; size: NA; D: NA; J: TRBJ1-2; DNA: TGTGCCAGTGGGGGGAACTATGGCTACACCTTC; CDR3: CASGGNYGYTF
V: TRBV7-3; size: NA; D: NA; J: TRBJ2-1; DNA: TGTGCCAGCAGTCCACCCTCCCTTAACAATGAGCAGTTCTTC; CDR3: CASSPPSLNNEQFF
V: TRBV12-3/TRBV12-4; size: NA; D: NA; J: TRBJ2-7; DNA: TGTGCCACTCGGCCGGGCCACGTAGACGAGCAGTACTTC; CDR3: CATRPGHVDEQYF
V: TRBV5-1; size: once; D: NA; J: TRBJ1-3; DNA: TGCGCCAGCAGCTGGGCGGGACAATCTAACGGAAACACCATATATTTT; CDR3: CASSWAGQSNGNTIYF
V: TRBV27; size: NA; D: TRBD1; J: TRBJ1-1; DNA: TGTGCCAGCTCTCATCTTATAGGGGGCCGGGCTGAAGCTTTCTTT; CDR3: CASSHLIGGRAEAFF
V: TRBV4-1; size: NA; D: NA; J: TRBJ1-6; DNA: TGCGCCAGCAGCCGGGACACAGATAATTCACCCCTCCACTTT; CDR3: CASSRDTDNSPLHF
V: TRBV2; size: NA; D: TRBD2; J: TRBJ2-7; DNA: TGTGCCAGCAGTCCTAGCGGGGAATTCTACGAACAGTACTTC; CDR3: CASSPSGEFYEQYF
V: TRBV7-3; size: NA; D: NA; J: TRBJ2-3; DNA: TGTGCCAGCAGCTCCGGGACCAGCACAGATACGCAGTATTTT; CDR3: CASSSGTSTDTQYF
V: TRBV20-1; size: NA; D: NA; J: TRBJ1-1; DNA: TGCAGTGCGGGCGTTAACACTGAAGCTTTCTTT; CDR3: CSAGVNTEAFF
V: TRBV24-1; size: NA; D: NA; J: TRBJ2-2; DNA: TGTGCCACCAGTGATTACGTCGGAGTGGGGACCGGGGAGCTGTTTTTT; CDR3: CATSDYVGVGTGELFF
V: TRBV7-8; size: NA; D: NA; J: TRBJ2-3; DNA: TGTGCCAGCAGCTTAGCGAATAGTGGTACAGATACGCAGTATTTT; CDR3: CASSLANSGTDTQYF
V: TRBV5-1; size: NA; D: TRBD1; J: TRBJ1-2; DNA: TGCGCCAGCAGCTTGGGCTGGGACAGGGATGGCTACACCTTC; CDR3: CASSLGWDRDGYTF
V: TRBV19; size: NA; D: NA; J: TRBJ1-3; DNA: TGTGCCAGTAGCCTGGCTGGCAGCAAAAACACCATATATTTT; CDR3: CASSLAGSKNTIYF
V: TRBV2; size: NA; D: NA; J: TRBJ1-4; DNA: TGTGCCACAGGGACGGACCCTAATGAAAAACTGTTTTTT; CDR3: CATGTDPNEKLFF
V: TRBV29-1; size: NA; D: TRBD1; J: TRBJ1-1; DNA: TGCAGCGTAAATGCCGGGACAGTGAACACTGAAGCTTTCTTT; CDR3: CSVNAGTVNTEAFF
V: TRBV6-1; size: NA; D: NA; J: TRBJ2-7; DNA: TGTGCCAGCAGTGAAGCGGGAGGCTATGTTGACGAGCAGTACTTC; CDR3: CASSEAGGYVDEQYF